The sequence of this T cell receptor beta chain was determined in a study of blood T cell repertoires in COVID-19. Study background: COVID-19 samples, acute and convalescent, were from the United States, Italy and Spain. From T cells, B-cell-depleted T cells, or PBMCs came the material, which was cDNA or gDNA.

Original analysis: Reference gene primers were amplified, and this amplification served to estimate nucleated cell counts. Only in-frame clones appear in the TCRdb table, and some are missing; sequencing was by immunoSEQ multiplex PCR. Clone size and V and J calls were adopted from that table, with D and trimming inferred from the DNA. This table has 130,000 to 150,000 clones, roughly 90% appearing once. V dropped 3 bases and J dropped 4; count of bases not matched to a gene: 5. In germline, CDR1 is SGHAT, CDR2 FQNNGV. The CDR3 is 15 residues long. Input material: peripheral blood. V is TRBV11-2 and J is TRBJ2-1; 8 nucleotides align to TRBD1. This clonotype originated in a man aged 70 or older with acute or convalescent COVID-19. The CDR3, as DNA: TGTGCCAGCAGCTTCGGACAGGGCGGGTACAATGAGCAGTTCTTC. It translates to CASSFGQGGYNEQFF.